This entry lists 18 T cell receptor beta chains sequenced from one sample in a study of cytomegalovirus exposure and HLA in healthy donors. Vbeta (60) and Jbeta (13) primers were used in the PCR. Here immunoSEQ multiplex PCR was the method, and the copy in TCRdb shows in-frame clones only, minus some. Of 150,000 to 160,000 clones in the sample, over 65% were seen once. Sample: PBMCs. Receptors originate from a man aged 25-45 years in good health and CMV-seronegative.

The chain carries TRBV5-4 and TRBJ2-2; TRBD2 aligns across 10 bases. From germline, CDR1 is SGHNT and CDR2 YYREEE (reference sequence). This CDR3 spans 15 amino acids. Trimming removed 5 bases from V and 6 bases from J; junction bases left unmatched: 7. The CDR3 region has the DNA TGTGCCAGCAGTTCAGCGGGGGGGCCCCCCGGGGAGCTGTTTTTT. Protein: CASSSAGGPPGELFF.

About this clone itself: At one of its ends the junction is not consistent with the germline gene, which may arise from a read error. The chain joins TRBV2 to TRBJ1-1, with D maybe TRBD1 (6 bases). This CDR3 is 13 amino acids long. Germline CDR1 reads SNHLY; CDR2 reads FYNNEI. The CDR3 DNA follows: TGTGCCAGCCGTGAGCCAGGGGACACTGAAGCTTTCTTT. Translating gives CASREPGDTEAFF.

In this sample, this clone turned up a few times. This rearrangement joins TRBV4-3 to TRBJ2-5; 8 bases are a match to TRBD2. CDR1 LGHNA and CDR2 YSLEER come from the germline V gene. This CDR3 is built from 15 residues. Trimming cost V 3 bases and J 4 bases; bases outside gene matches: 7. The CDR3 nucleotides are TGCGCCAGCAGCCAGGTCGGGGGGGCCGGAGAGACCCAGTACTTC. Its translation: CASSQVGGAGETQYF.

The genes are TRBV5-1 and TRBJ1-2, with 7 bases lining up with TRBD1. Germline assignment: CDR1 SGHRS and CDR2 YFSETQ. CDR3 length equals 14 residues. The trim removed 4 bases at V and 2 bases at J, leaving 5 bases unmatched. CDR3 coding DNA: TGCGCCAGCAGCCCGGCGACAGGGAACTATGGCTACACCTTC. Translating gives CASSPATGNYGYTF. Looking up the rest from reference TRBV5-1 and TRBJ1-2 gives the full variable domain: KAGVTQTPRYLIKTRGQQVTLSCSPISGHRSVSWYQQTPGQGLQFLFEYFSETQRNKGNFPGRFSGRQFSNSRSEMNVSTLELGDSALYLCASSPATGNYGYTFGSGTRLTVV.

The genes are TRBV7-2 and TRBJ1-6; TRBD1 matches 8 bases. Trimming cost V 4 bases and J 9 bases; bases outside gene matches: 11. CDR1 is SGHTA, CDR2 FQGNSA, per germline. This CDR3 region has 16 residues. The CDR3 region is CASSSAQGVVISPLHF. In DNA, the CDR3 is TGTGCCAGCAGCTCCGCACAGGGGGTTGTTATTTCACCCCTCCACTTT.

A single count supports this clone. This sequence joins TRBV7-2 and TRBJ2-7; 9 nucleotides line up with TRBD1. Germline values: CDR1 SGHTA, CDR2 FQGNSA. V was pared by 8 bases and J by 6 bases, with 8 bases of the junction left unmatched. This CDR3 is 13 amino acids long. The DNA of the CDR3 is TGTGCCAGCGCACGGGGACAGGGAGGCGAGCAGTACTTC. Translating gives CASARGQGGEQYF.

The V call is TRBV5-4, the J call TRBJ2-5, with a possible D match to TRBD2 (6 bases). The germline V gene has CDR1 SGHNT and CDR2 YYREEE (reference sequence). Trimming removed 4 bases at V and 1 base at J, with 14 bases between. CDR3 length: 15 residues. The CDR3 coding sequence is TGTGCCAGCAGCGCAGCCGGGACTTCCCAAGAGACCCAGTACTTC. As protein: CASSAAGTSQETQYF.

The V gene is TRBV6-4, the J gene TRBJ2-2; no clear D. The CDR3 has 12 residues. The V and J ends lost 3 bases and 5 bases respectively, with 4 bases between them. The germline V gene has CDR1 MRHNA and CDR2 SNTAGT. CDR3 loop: CASSDPTGELFF. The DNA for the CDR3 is TGTGCCAGCAGTGATCCAACCGGGGAGCTGTTTTTT.

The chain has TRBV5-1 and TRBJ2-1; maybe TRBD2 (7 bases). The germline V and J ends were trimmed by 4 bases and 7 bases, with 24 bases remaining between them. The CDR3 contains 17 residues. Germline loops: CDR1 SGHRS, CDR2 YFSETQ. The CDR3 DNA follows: TGCGCCAGCAGCCGCTCCATGTCGGCGGGGGCACCAAATGAGCAGTTCTTC. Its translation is CASSRSMSAGAPNEQFF.

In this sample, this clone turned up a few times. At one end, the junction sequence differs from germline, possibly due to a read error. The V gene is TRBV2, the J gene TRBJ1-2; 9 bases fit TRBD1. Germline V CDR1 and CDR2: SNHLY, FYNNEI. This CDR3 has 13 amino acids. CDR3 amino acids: CAGRVGQGYGYPF. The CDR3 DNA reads TGTGCCGGCCGCGTGGGACAGGGATATGGCTACCCCTTC.

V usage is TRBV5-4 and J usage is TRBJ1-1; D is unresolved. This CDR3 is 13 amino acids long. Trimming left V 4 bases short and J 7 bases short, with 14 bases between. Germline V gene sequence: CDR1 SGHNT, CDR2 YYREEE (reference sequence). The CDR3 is CASSLPSANEAFF. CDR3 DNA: TGTGCCAGCAGCCTCCCATCTGCTAATGAAGCTTTCTTT.

Here the CDR3 DNA reads TGTGCCTGGAGCAAAGGACCGACAGCCCAAGAGACCCAGTACTTC. It specifies CAWSKGPTAQETQYF. The chain links TRBV30 to TRBJ2-5; possibly TRBD1 for D (5 bases). In germline, CDR1 is GTSNPN, CDR2 SVGIG (reference sequence). The CDR3 spans 15 residues. V lost 3 bases to trimming and J lost 1 base, with 15 bases between them.

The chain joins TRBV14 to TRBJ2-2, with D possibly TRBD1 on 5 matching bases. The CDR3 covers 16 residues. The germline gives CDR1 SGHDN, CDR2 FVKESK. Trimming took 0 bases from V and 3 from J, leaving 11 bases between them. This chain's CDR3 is CASSQDWQGYTGELFF. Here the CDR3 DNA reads TGTGCCAGCAGCCAAGATTGGCAGGGATACACCGGGGAGCTGTTTTTT.

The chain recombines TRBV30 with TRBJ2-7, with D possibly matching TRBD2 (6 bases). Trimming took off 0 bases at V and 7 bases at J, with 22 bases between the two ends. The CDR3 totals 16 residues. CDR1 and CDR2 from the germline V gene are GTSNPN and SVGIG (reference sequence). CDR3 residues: CAWSVRRASADGEQYF. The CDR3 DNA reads TGTGCCTGGAGTGTACGGAGGGCCTCAGCGGATGGGGAGCAGTACTTC.

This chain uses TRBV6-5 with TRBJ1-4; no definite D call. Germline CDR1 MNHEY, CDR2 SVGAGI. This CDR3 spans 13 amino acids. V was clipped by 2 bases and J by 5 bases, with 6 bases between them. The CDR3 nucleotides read TGTGCCAGCAGTTACCAGTCAAATGAAAAACTGTTTTTT. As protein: CASSYQSNEKLFF.

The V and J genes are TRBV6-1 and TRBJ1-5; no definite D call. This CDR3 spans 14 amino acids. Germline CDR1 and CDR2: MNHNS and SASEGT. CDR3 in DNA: TGTGGCGCAGCCACGGGGATCGGCAATCAGCCCCAGCATTTT. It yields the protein CGAATGIGNQPQHF.

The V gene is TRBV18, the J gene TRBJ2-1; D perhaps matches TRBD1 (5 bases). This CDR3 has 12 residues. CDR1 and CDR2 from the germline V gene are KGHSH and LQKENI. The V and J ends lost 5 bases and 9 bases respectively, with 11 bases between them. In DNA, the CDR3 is TGTGCCAGCTCAGATCAGGGTGGTGAGCAGTTCTTC. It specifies CASSDQGGEQFF.

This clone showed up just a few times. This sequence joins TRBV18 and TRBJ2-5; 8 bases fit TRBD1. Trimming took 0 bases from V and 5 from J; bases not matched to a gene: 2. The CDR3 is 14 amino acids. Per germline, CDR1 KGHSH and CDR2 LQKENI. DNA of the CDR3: TGTGCCAGCTCACCACCGACAGGGGACGAGACCCAGTACTTC. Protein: CASSPPTGDETQYF.